These T cell receptor beta chains were read from a single sample in a study of blood T cell repertoires in COVID-19. The repertoire was sequenced with immunoSEQ multiplex PCR; TCRdb's copy has only in-frame clones and lacks some. There are approximately 210,000 clones in the sample; roughly 88% occur only once, and approximately 1.5% lies in the top ten. The sequenced sample consisted of peripheral blood. The source of these receptors is a man aged 18 to 30 with active or convalescent COVID-19. CDR3s include the opening cysteine and the closing phenylalanine or tryptophan. D genes are given only for firm matches. Clone size is shown for a subset of rows, as once, few, many or a class of expanded clone.

v_call	d_call	clone_size	j_call	cdr3_aa	cdr3_nt
TRBV27	NA	NA	TRBJ1-3	CASSRGLRKGNTIYF	TGTGCCAGCAGCCGGGGACTCCGGAAAGGAAACACCATATATTTT
TRBV7-2	TRBD2	NA	TRBJ2-3	CASSETSGSGSDTQYF	TGTGCCAGCAGCGAAACTAGCGGGAGTGGCTCAGATACGCAGTATTTT
TRBV14	TRBD2	few	TRBJ2-7	CASSRQGTSGRAEPYEQYF	TGTGCCAGCAGCCGTCAAGGGACTAGCGGGAGGGCCGAACCCTACGAGCAGTACTTC
TRBV11-3	NA	NA	TRBJ2-1	CASSPGLADEQFF	TGTGCCAGCAGCCCTGGGTTAGCGGATGAGCAGTTCTTC
TRBV7-9	NA	NA	TRBJ1-5	CASSLVLGDQPQHF	TGTGCCAGCAGCTTAGTATTAGGGGATCAGCCCCAGCATTTT
TRBV6-5	NA	once	TRBJ1-1	CASSPSSFIEAFF	TGTGCCAGCAGTCCGAGTAGCTTTATTGAAGCTTTCTTT
TRBV19	NA	NA	TRBJ1-5	CASSIGRQVYNQPQHF	TGTGCCAGTAGTATAGGTCGGCAGGTATACAATCAGCCCCAGCATTTT
TRBV27	TRBD2	NA	TRBJ2-3	CASKAGEYTDTQYF	TGTGCCAGCAAAGCGGGAGAGTACACAGATACGCAGTATTTT
TRBV11-1	NA	NA	TRBJ1-6	CASSSYSNSPLHF	TGTGCCAGCAGCTCCTACAGCAATTCACCCCTCCACTTT
TRBV6-5	TRBD1	NA	TRBJ2-7	CASSYNRGYSYEQYF	TGTGCCAGCAGTTACAACAGGGGGTACTCCTACGAGCAGTACTTC
TRBV29-1	NA	NA	TRBJ2-5	CSVELGGETQYF	TGCAGCGTAGAATTGGGGGGAGAGACCCAGTACTTC
TRBV5-6	TRBD2	NA	TRBJ2-5	CASSLRLAGGSETQYF	TGTGCCAGCAGCTTAAGACTAGCGGGAGGTTCGGAGACCCAGTACTTC
TRBV4-3	NA	NA	TRBJ2-7	CASSQDLRVEQYF	TGCGCCAGCAGCCAAGATCTTCGGGTCGAGCAGTACTTC
TRBV5-4	NA	NA	TRBJ2-5	CASSSDRLGETQYF	TGTGCCAGCAGCTCGGACAGACTGGGTGAGACCCAGTACTTC
TRBV29-1	NA	NA	TRBJ2-2	CSVDADPGTGELFF	TGCAGCGTCGACGCGGACCCGGGGACCGGGGAGCTGTTTTTT
TRBV5-4	NA	NA	TRBJ2-6	CASSPPPGSSGANVLTF	TGTGCCAGCAGCCCGCCTCCGGGGAGCTCTGGGGCCAACGTCCTGACTTTC
TRBV3-1/TRBV3-2	NA	NA	TRBJ2-4	CASSPRPGEPPAKNIQYF	TGTGCCAGCAGCCCCCGCCCAGGGGAACCCCCGGCCAAAAACATTCAGTACTTC
TRBV2	NA	NA	TRBJ2-5	CARDYSHRDLETQYF	TGTGCCAGGGATTATTCACACAGGGATTTGGAGACCCAGTACTTC
TRBV7-3	NA	NA	TRBJ2-3	CASSLVGATDTQYF	TGTGCCAGCAGCTTGGTGGGCGCAACAGATACGCAGTATTTT
TRBV11-2	NA	NA	TRBJ1-1	CASSLAQGLMNTEAFF	TGTGCCAGCAGCTTAGCGCAGGGTTTGATGAACACTGAAGCTTTCTTT
TRBV7-2	TRBD2	NA	TRBJ2-7	CASSLDAAGDSYEQYF	TGTGCCAGCAGCTTAGACGCGGCGGGAGACTCCTACGAGCAGTACTTC
TRBV28	NA	NA	TRBJ1-5	CASRGASNQPQHF	TGTGCCAGCAGGGGGGCTAGCAATCAGCCCCAGCATTTT
TRBV27	NA	NA	TRBJ2-2	CASRWGGETGELFF	TGTGCCAGCAGATGGGGGGGCGAGACCGGGGAGCTGTTTTTT
TRBV19	NA	NA	TRBJ2-7	CASSIAGAGYEQYF	TGTGCCAGTAGTATAGCAGGGGCTGGCTACGAGCAGTACTTC
TRBV7-2	NA	NA	TRBJ1-3	CASSPRQSSPGNTIYF	TGTGCCAGCAGCCCGCGACAGTCTTCCCCTGGAAACACCATATATTTT
TRBV11-2	NA	NA	TRBJ1-5	CASSPAGNNQPQHF	TGTGCCAGCAGCCCCGCAGGGAATAATCAGCCCCAGCATTTT
TRBV10-1	NA	NA	TRBJ1-2	CASSPQGAYGYTF	TGCGCCAGCAGTCCACAGGGTGCCTATGGCTACACCTTC
TRBV30	TRBD2	NA	TRBJ2-1	CAWSGLAGGGYLNEQFF	TGTGCCTGGAGCGGACTAGCGGGAGGGGGGTATCTGAATGAGCAGTTCTTC
TRBV30	TRBD2	NA	TRBJ2-7	CAWSRAGGEDEQYF	TGTGCCTGGAGCCGCGCCGGGGGGGAGGACGAGCAGTACTTC
TRBV11-3	NA	NA	TRBJ2-1	CASSAAGGEQFF	TGTGCCAGCAGCGCCGCAGGAGGCGAGCAGTTCTTC
TRBV6-5	TRBD2	NA	TRBJ2-3	CASSYSASGITDTQYF	TGTGCCAGCAGTTACTCGGCTAGCGGGATCACAGATACGCAGTATTTT
TRBV5-4	TRBD2	NA	TRBJ2-2	CASSFSSGRTGELFF	TGTGCCAGCAGCTTCTCTAGCGGGCGCACCGGGGAGCTGTTTTTT
TRBV24-1	TRBD1	NA	TRBJ1-1	CATGWDRGNTEAFF	TGTGCCACCGGATGGGACAGGGGAAACACTGAAGCTTTCTTT
TRBV14	TRBD2	NA	TRBJ2-7	CASSLTPAGGSSEQYF	TGTGCCAGCAGCCTTACCCCAGCGGGAGGGTCTAGCGAGCAGTACTTC
TRBV3-1/TRBV3-2	NA	once	TRBJ1-5	CASSQVLGGNQPQHF	TGTGCCAGCAGCCAAGTCTTAGGGGGTAATCAGCCCCAGCATTTT
TRBV7-8	TRBD1	NA	TRBJ2-5	CASSPDRVETQYF	TGTGCCAGCAGCCCCGACAGGGTGGAGACCCAGTACTTC
TRBV29-1	TRBD1	NA	TRBJ2-3	CSPMTGLLTDTQYF	TGCAGCCCAATGACAGGGTTACTCACAGATACGCAGTATTTT
TRBV28	TRBD1	NA	TRBJ2-7	CASSLNRGPVYEQYF	TGTGCCAGCAGTTTAAATAGGGGGCCTGTATACGAGCAGTACTTC
TRBV18	TRBD1	NA	TRBJ2-7	CASSPPATGGYEQYF	TGTGCCAGCTCACCTCCGGCCACAGGGGGCTACGAGCAGTACTTC
TRBV11-2	TRBD2	NA	TRBJ2-5	CASSLGTSDTQETQYF	TGTGCCAGCAGCTTGGGGACTAGCGACACACAAGAGACCCAGTACTTC
TRBV5-8	NA	NA	TRBJ2-7	CASSLFEDSYEQYF	TGTGCCAGCAGCTTGTTTGAGGACTCCTACGAGCAGTACTTC
TRBV30	TRBD1	NA	TRBJ2-2	CAWKHRDRYTGELFF	TGTGCCTGGAAGCACAGGGACAGATACACCGGGGAGCTGTTTTTT
TRBV4-3	TRBD2	NA	TRBJ2-5	CASSQDRPSGNFQETQYF	TGCGCCAGCAGCCAAGATCGGCCTAGCGGGAATTTCCAAGAGACCCAGTACTTC
TRBV15	NA	NA	TRBJ1-2	CATSRAQVRYGYTF	TGTGCCACCAGCAGAGCGCAGGTCCGGTATGGCTACACCTTC